This T cell receptor (beta chain) emerged from a study of blood T cell repertoires in COVID-19 (dated by TCRdb to 2020 to 2021). The study in broad terms: The collaborator samples originated in the United States, Italy and Spain and spanned the acute and convalescent phases of COVID-19. The samples were drawn from two sources: the first 160 participants of the ongoing ImmuneRACE study, and 1,000 to 1,500 subjects contributed by 6 global collaborators. The repertoires were released in a freely available public database intended as a resource for research on the immune response to SARS-CoV-2. The material from the prospective study consisted of cDNA or gDNA derived from T cells, B-cell-depleted T cells, or PBMCs. HLA class I and class II types, where available, came from metadata supplied by the sample provider rather than from assay-based typing. Sample metadata almost always included a de-identified subject ID, COVID-19 status, age in years and sex. Subjects who had been exposed to COVID-19, were actively infected with it, or had recovered from it provided the deeply sampled blood TCRbeta repertoires that made up the dataset. General conclusions and limits of the study: The quantity of clinical and demographic metadata differed by source and by participant and was supplied without curation.

Remarks on this clone: No cognate antigen has been identified for it. Base qualities were left out, and no much larger clone turns up one base away.

V was cut back by 0 bases and J by 3 bases, leaving a gap of 8 bases between them. Via the germline V gene (reference sequence), CDR1 is LNHNV and CDR2 YYDKDF. From cysteine to phenylalanine, the CDR3 is 15 amino acids long. Kept here is only the CDR3 DNA, which spans 45 bases and is read in frame from base 1. At one collaborating source in Seattle, patients were enrolled during active infection and were followed longitudinally through the course of disease. Whole blood was collected in K2EDTA tubes by collaborating institutions according to the institutions' own protocols. Collaborator samples were shipped for TCRbeta analysis as frozen whole blood, isolated PBMCs, or DNA extracted from either sample type. The immunoSEQ Assay, a bias-controlled multiplex PCR, was used to amplify TCRbeta CDR3 regions from genomic DNA. The published analysis was carried out like this. The number of nucleated cells in each sample was estimated from the amplification of reference gene primers within the assay. Sequence reads were collapsed and filtered to measure the absolute abundance of every unique TCRbeta CDR3 rearrangement. For each sample, productive Simpson clonality was calculated as the square root of Simpson's diversity index across productive rearrangements. In its TCRdb copy, this immuneACCESS table keeps in-frame sequences only and misses some clones. Where compared with another copy, unresolved V genes explain less than half of these, and the others have no known cause. V and J calls plus clone size are reproduced from that table; the DNA served to infer D and trimming. In this sample the table shows around 190,000 clones, around 76% of which occur a single time. Clones ranked in the top ten supply around 8% of the sample.

This TCR was sampled from a woman aged 55-75 years with COVID-19, enrolled during active disease. The chain is assembled from TRBV15 and TRBJ1-4, with TRBD1 tentatively as D gene (6 bases match). The sequenced material came from peripheral blood. The CDR3: CATSREGGANEKLFF. The nucleotides are TGTGCCACCAGCAGAGAAGGGGGTGCTAATGAAAAACTGTTTTTT.